A single sample gave rise to the 23 T cell receptor beta chains below, sequenced in a study of T cell repertoires in cytomegalovirus infection. TCRdb called the reads again in MiXCR, with one record for every CDR3 protein. The sample records around 450,000 distinct CDR3 sequences, under 40% being singletons. The sample consisted of PBMCs. The receptors shown here come from a human donor in good health (CMV status not recorded). Some clones in this sample may be carry-over from other donors' samples.

The chain links TRBV28 to TRBJ1-1; D ambiguous. The V gene lost 8 bases and the J gene lost 11 bases, with 15 bases spanning the gap. This CDR3 comprises 11 residues. Germline CDR1 and CDR2: MDHEN and SYDVKM. The CDR3 here is CASRWDGGAFF. CDR3 DNA sequence: TGTGCCAGCCGTTGGGATGGAGGGGCTTTCTTT.

Only a few counts were recorded for this clonotype. The chain uses TRBV4-1 and TRBJ2-7; D perhaps matches TRBD1 (6 bases). CDR1 is MGHRA, CDR2 YSYEKL, per germline. This CDR3 has 14 residues. V was shortened by 1 base and J by 5 bases, with 12 bases between the two germline ends. The CDR3: CASSQVQGPNEQYF. CDR3 nucleotide sequence: TGCGCCAGCAGCCAAGTACAGGGTCCCAACGAGCAGTACTTC.

The rearrangement joins TRBV7-6 to TRBJ2-1; 15 bases are shared with TRBD2. Germline CDR1 is SGHVS and CDR2 is FNYEAQ. This CDR3 comprises 17 residues. V gave up 1 base and J gave up 7 bases; unmatched junction bases: 5. As DNA, the CDR3 is TGTGCCAGCAGCTTAGTCGCAGGGACTAGCGGGGGGAATGAGCAGTTCTTC. Translating it yields CASSLVAGTSGGNEQFF.

This clonotype has just one count. J is TRBJ2-1 and V is TRBV20-1, with TRBD1 matching over 9 bases. Trimming removed 5 bases from V and 7 bases from J; junction bases left unmatched: 15. The CDR3 extends over 16 amino acids. Germline CDR1 reads DFQATT; CDR2 reads SNEGSKA (reference sequence). The CDR3 region has the DNA TGCAGTGCTTCATCTCCGGACAGGGGCTTACCTAATGAGCAGTTCTTC. It specifies CSASSPDRGLPNEQFF.

V gene TRBV11-2 combines with J gene TRBJ2-3, with 10 bases aligning to TRBD1. The CDR3 covers 17 residues. The V and J ends lost 5 bases and 0 bases, in that order; junction bases with no gene match: 8. CDR1 SGHAT and CDR2 FQNNGV come from the germline V gene. As DNA, the CDR3 is TGTGCCAGCAGCCCCACCGGGACAGGGGCTAGCACAGATACGCAGTATTTT. It yields the protein CASSPTGTGASTDTQYF.

This clonotype has just a few counts. The rearrangement links TRBV5-6 to TRBJ2-3; no clear D gene. The CDR3 has 15 amino acids. The V end was cut by 2 bases, the J end by 5 bases, with 15 bases between. Germline CDR1 and CDR2: SGHDT and YYEEEE. The DNA for the CDR3 is TGTGCCAGCAGCTTCTTATTGTCAGCCCTAGATACGCAGTATTTT. Translated: CASSFLLSALDTQYF.

This clonotype has more than one count but fewer than ten. CDR3 loop: CSARARPNTGELFF. Here the CDR3 DNA reads TGCAGTGCTAGAGCCAGACCGAACACCGGGGAGCTGTTTTTT. The chain has TRBV20-1 and TRBJ2-2, with no clear D. Germline CDR1 is DFQATT and CDR2 is SNEGSKA (reference sequence). The CDR3 contains 14 residues. The germline V and J ends were trimmed by 1 base and 0 bases, with 6 bases remaining between them.

This clonotype was detected a few times. The rearrangement links TRBV19 to TRBJ2-2; 8 positions match TRBD2. The germline V gene has CDR1 LNHDA and CDR2 SQIVND (reference sequence). V was clipped by 5 bases and J by 7 bases; unmatched bases: 9. The CDR3 length is 15 residues. The CDR3 loop reads CASSARLAPNGELFF. The CDR3 DNA follows: TGTGCCAGTAGTGCCCGACTAGCGCCCAACGGGGAGCTGTTTTTT.

The chain has TRBV30 and TRBJ2-7; D is uncertain. This CDR3 contains 12 residues. V lost 2 bases, J lost 4 bases, and 9 bases lay in between. Germline CDR1 GTSNPN, CDR2 SVGIG (reference sequence). The chain's CDR3 is CAWSLSQYEQYF. CDR3 nucleotide sequence: TGTGCCTGGAGTCTCTCACAATACGAGCAGTACTTC.

This clonotype came up many times. CDR3 nucleotides: TGTGCCAGCAGCTTAGACGGCGGGTCCTACGAGCAGTACTTC. It codes for CASSLDGGSYEQYF. This chain links TRBV7-2 with TRBJ2-7, with D perhaps TRBD2 (5 bases). In germline, CDR1 is SGHTA, CDR2 FQGNSA. V lost 1 base to trimming and J lost 1 base, with 8 bases between them. This CDR3 has 14 residues.

The table lists this clonotype with many counts. The chain's CDR3 is CASSLGVAAVDTQYF. Written as DNA, the CDR3 is TGTGCCAGCAGCTTAGGTGTAGCGGCTGTAGATACGCAGTATTTT. The rearrangement uses TRBV7-6 and TRBJ2-3, with D tentatively TRBD2 (6 bases). CDR1 is SGHVS, CDR2 FNYEAQ, per germline. The CDR3 sequence is 15 residues long. With 1 base removed from V and 5 bases from J, the gap between germline ends came to 13 bases.

Turning to this clonotype: A much bigger clone sits one base away, suggesting this may be a read error. This chain links TRBV7-2 with TRBJ2-2, with 12 bases aligning to TRBD1. CDR3 size: 15 residues. The V gene's germline CDR1 is SGHTA and CDR2 FQGNSA. CDR3 in DNA: TGTGCCCGCAGATCAATGGGACAGGGGGCATGGGAGCTGTTTTTT. It translates to CARRSMGQGAWELFF.

This clonotype came up a few times. The V and J genes are TRBV6-5 and TRBJ2-2; TRBD2 matches at 7 bases. Germline-derived CDR1 and CDR2 are MNHEY and SVGAGI. Unmatched junction bases numbered 2, after V lost 0 bases and J lost 4 bases. The CDR3 runs 15 residues. This chain's CDR3 is CASSYSSSGTGELFF. The DNA for the CDR3 is TGTGCCAGCAGTTACTCGTCTAGCGGCACCGGGGAGCTGTTTTTT.

V gene TRBV12-3 or TRBV12-4 combines with J gene TRBJ2-2; D could derive from TRBD1 or TRBD2 (6 bases each). V lost 5 bases to trimming and J lost 6 bases, with 13 bases between them. The CDR3 runs 14 residues. Here the CDR3 DNA reads TGTGCCAGCAGTCGAATGGAGGGGGCCGGGGAGCTGTTTTTT. Its protein is CASSRMEGAGELFF.

The chain employs TRBV4-1 and TRBJ1-6; D is unclear. V lost 0 bases and J 14 bases, leaving 17 bases between the germline ends. Germline CDR1 is MGHRA and CDR2 is YSYEKL. This CDR3 comprises 15 residues. The CDR3: CASSQEKISGSTLHF. CDR3 DNA sequence: TGCGCCAGCAGCCAAGAAAAGATTTCCGGATCGACCCTCCACTTT.

This sequence joins TRBV28 and TRBJ1-2; 12 bases fit TRBD1. V was pared by 6 bases and J by 5 bases, with 10 bases of the junction left unmatched. Germline-derived CDR1 and CDR2 are MDHEN and SYDVKM. The CDR3 has 16 residues. CDR3 in DNA: TGTGCCAGCAGCCAAGGGACAGGGGGCCTAGATTATGGCTACACCTTC. This gives the protein CASSQGTGGLDYGYTF.

The genes are TRBV28 and TRBJ2-7; the D gene is possibly TRBD1 (5 bases). Germline lookup yields CDR1 MDHEN and CDR2 SYDVKM. Trimming removed 2 bases from V and 3 bases from J, with 8 bases in between. The CDR3 spans 13 residues. CDR3 nucleotides: TGTGCCAGCAGTTTAACAGGAAACTACGAGCAGTACTTC. Translated: CASSLTGNYEQYF.

The rearrangement uses TRBV7-4 and TRBJ2-2; D call uncertain. Trimming cost V 1 base and J 5 bases, with 11 bases left between them. This CDR3 is 15 amino acids long. The germline V gene encodes CDR1 SGHVT and CDR2 SQSDAQ. Here the CDR3 reads CASSLDAIWTGELFF. In DNA form, the CDR3 reads TGTGCCAGCAGCTTAGATGCGATCTGGACCGGGGAGCTGTTTTTT.

The CDR3 DNA reads TGCGCCAGCAGCCAAGATCGCGATGTAGGGCTTGGATATGGCTACACCTTC. As protein: CASSQDRDVGLGYGYTF. The chain joins TRBV4-3 to TRBJ1-2, with D uncertain. Germline CDR1 reads LGHNA; CDR2 reads YSLEER. The germline V and J ends were trimmed by 0 bases and 5 bases, with 19 bases remaining between them. The CDR3 consists of 17 residues.

This chain's CDR3 is CASSGDRQAYEQYF. CDR3 coding DNA: TGTGCCAGCAGTGGGGACAGGCAAGCCTACGAGCAGTACTTC. The chain has TRBV2 and TRBJ2-7; 8 nucleotides line up with TRBD1. V lost 4 bases, J lost 2 bases, and 4 bases stayed unmatched. This CDR3 region has 14 residues. The germline gives CDR1 SNHLY, CDR2 FYNNEI.

This clonotype has more than one count but fewer than ten. J is TRBJ2-3 and V is TRBV12-3 or TRBV12-4; TRBD2 might be the D (6 bases). V lost 6 bases, J lost 10 bases, and 14 bases lay in between. This CDR3 contains 12 residues. The CDR3 spells CASSPVGEAQYF. CDR3 DNA: TGTGCCAGCAGCCCCGTGGGGGAGGCGCAGTATTTT.

The chain combines TRBV19 with TRBJ1-2; D gene ambiguous. CDR1 and CDR2 (germline): LNHDA, SQIVND (reference sequence). Trimming removed 11 bases at V and 3 bases at J, with 16 bases between. There are 13 residues in the CDR3. CDR3 sequence reads: CARKSGLHYGYTF. The CDR3 nucleotides are TGTGCCCGTAAGTCCGGGCTCCACTATGGCTACACCTTC.

The chain couples TRBV10-3 to TRBJ2-1; D possibly corresponds to TRBD2 (6 bases). The ends were cut back, 0 bases at V and 0 bases at J, with 21 bases in the middle. Germline V lookup: CDR1 ENHRY, CDR2 SYGVKD. The CDR3 is 20 residues long. The CDR3 protein is CAISESRRASNFSSYNEQFF. In DNA, the CDR3 is TGTGCCATCAGTGAGTCGAGGAGGGCCTCCAACTTCAGCTCCTACAATGAGCAGTTCTTC.